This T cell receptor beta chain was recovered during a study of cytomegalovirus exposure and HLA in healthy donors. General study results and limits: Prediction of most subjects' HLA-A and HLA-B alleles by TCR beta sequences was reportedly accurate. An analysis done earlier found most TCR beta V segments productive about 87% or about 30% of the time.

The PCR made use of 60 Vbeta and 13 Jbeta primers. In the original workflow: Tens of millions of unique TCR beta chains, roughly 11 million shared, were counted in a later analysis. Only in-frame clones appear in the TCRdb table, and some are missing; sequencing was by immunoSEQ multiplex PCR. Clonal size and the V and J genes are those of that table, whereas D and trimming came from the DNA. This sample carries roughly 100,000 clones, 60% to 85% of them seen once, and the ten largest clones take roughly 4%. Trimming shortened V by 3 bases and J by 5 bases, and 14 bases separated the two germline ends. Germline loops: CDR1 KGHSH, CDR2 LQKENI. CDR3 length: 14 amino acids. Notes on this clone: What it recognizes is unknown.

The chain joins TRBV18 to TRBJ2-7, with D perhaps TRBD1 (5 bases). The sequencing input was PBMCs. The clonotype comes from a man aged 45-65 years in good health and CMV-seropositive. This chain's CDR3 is CASSPPRTRNEQYF. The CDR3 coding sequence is TGTGCCAGCTCACCCCCTCGGACACGGAACGAGCAGTACTTC.